A selection of T cell receptor beta chains follows, all from one sample in a study of T cell responses to AZD1222 COVID-19 vaccine. The table came from immunoSEQ multiplex PCR; TCRdb's copy has only in-frame clones and leaves some out. The table lists 150,000 to 200,000 clones, 80% to 95% of them singletons, with about 2.5% in the top ten. Sequenced here: peripheral blood, sampled on day 0 of AZD1222 vaccination. The receptors shown here come from an adult in good health. The CDR3 runs from the conserved cysteine through the conserved F or W. The order of the fields is J gene, D gene, V gene, clone size, CDR3 protein, CDR3 DNA. A D gene is named only where the DNA matches it firmly. Size is omitted from some rows. Given values are once, few, many or a class for expanded clones.

>TRBJ2-7|-|TRBV7-2|-
CASSLAGGTSGFFF
TGTGCCAGCAGCTTAGCCGGGGGAACCTCGGGCTTCTTCTTC
>TRBJ1-6|-|TRBV27|-
CASSPRVSYNSPLHF
TGTGCCAGCAGTCCCCGGGTATCCTATAATTCACCCCTCCACTTT
>TRBJ2-7|TRBD1|TRBV5-1|-
CASSPGQDSYEQYF
TGCGCCAGCAGTCCGGGACAGGACTCCTACGAGCAGTACTTC
>TRBJ1-1|-|TRBV4-3|-
CASSQDHEVTEAFF
TGCGCCAGCAGCCAAGATCACGAGGTCACTGAAGCTTTCTTT
>TRBJ1-2|-|TRBV6-1|-
CASSEQQGPLGYTF
TGTGCCAGCAGTGAACAGCAAGGCCCTCTAGGCTACACCTTC
>TRBJ1-6|-|TRBV4-1|-
CASSQQSVDNSPLHF
TGCGCCAGCAGCCAACAATCCGTGGATAATTCACCCCTCCACTTT
>TRBJ1-1|-|TRBV28|-
CASSPSTGEAFF
TGTGCCAGCAGCCCTTCGACAGGCGAAGCTTTCTTT
>TRBJ2-7|-|TRBV6-2/TRBV6-3|-
CASSASSYEQYF
TGTGCCAGCAGTGCTAGCTCCTACGAGCAGTACTTC
>TRBJ2-7|-|TRBV5-4|once
CASSLGGQSAYEQYF
TGTGCCAGCAGCTTGGGTGGCCAGTCTGCCTACGAGCAGTACTTC
>TRBJ2-5|-|TRBV28|-
CASRGSGQETQYF
TGTGCCAGCCGGGGTAGCGGACAAGAGACCCAGTACTTC
>TRBJ2-4|-|TRBV7-9|-
CASSLWAGGNLAKNIQYF
TGTGCCAGCAGCTTATGGGCGGGCGGAAATCTAGCCAAAAACATTCAGTACTTC
>TRBJ1-2|-|TRBV5-8|once
CASSPGQGRGGYTF
TGTGCCAGCAGCCCGGGGCAGGGAAGGGGTGGCTACACCTTC
>TRBJ2-7|-|TRBV24-1|few
CATSETGQRQYF
TGTGCCACCAGTGAAACAGGACAGCGACAGTACTTC
>TRBJ2-7|-|TRBV10-2|-
CASRAQASSYEQYF
TGCGCCAGCAGGGCCCAGGCAAGCTCCTACGAGCAGTACTTC